One sample yielded the 18 T cell receptor beta chains listed below, sequenced in a study of T-cell reconstitution after alpha-beta-depleted transplantation in children. The library targeted TCRbeta and was prepared with unique molecular identifiers. TCRdb itself ran the PCR reads through MiXCR, one entry per CDR3 protein. The profile shows fewer than 1 million distinct CDR3 sequences, roughly 16% of them singletons. The sample consisted of PBMCs, mostly from graft donor cells, taken 360 days after TCRalphabeta/CD19-depleted stem cell transplant. These receptors all stem from a male patient under 18 who had a stem cell transplant for acute lymphoblastic leukemia, so the T cells may come from the graft donor.

This clonotype has just a few counts. The rearrangement links TRBV9 to TRBJ1-6; no firm D call. The CDR3 has 12 residues. CDR1 is SGDLS and CDR2 is YYNGEE in the germline V gene. V lost 3 bases to trimming and J lost 6 bases, with 4 bases between them. This chain's CDR3 is CASSASNSPLHF. For the CDR3, the DNA is TGTGCCAGCAGCGCATCTAATTCACCCCTCCACTTT.

This chain joins TRBV5-1 and TRBJ2-7, with TRBD2 matching over 11 bases. The germline V gene has CDR1 SGHRS and CDR2 YFSETQ. Trimming removed 0 bases from V and 7 bases from J; junction bases left unmatched: 6. This CDR3 is built from 15 residues. As DNA, the CDR3 is TGCGCCAGCAGCTTGGCCGCACTAGCGGGAGATGAGCAGTACTTC. Translated: CASSLAALAGDEQYF.

This clonotype was observed many times. The chain has TRBV7-9 and TRBJ2-1, with D maybe TRBD2 (6 bases). Germline CDR1 is SEHNR and CDR2 is FQNEAQ (reference sequence). Trimming left V 1 base short and J 6 bases short, with 13 bases between. The CDR3 sequence is 15 residues long. The CDR3 DNA is TGTGCCAGCAGCTTAGTTCGGGGACTTGGCAATGAGCAGTTCTTC. The encoded protein is CASSLVRGLGNEQFF.

V is TRBV7-7 and J is TRBJ2-7, with a weak D call TRBD1 (6 bases). Trimming shortened V by 2 bases and J by 2 bases, and 13 bases separated the two germline ends. CDR3 length: 15 residues. Germline V gene data show CDR1 as SSHAT and CDR2 as FNYEAQ (reference sequence). CDR3: CASSLSPGQAYEQYF. The CDR3 bases are TGTGCCAGCAGCTTATCCCCGGGACAAGCCTACGAGCAGTACTTC.

The V gene is TRBV5-1, the J gene TRBJ1-5; TRBD1 aligns across 7 bases. This CDR3 spans 15 amino acids. V shed 4 bases and J 5 bases; nucleotides not matched to a gene: 9. Germline CDR1 reads SGHRS; CDR2 reads YFSETQ. CDR3 sequence: CASSQTGSEHQPQHF. CDR3 sequence (DNA): TGCGCCAGCAGCCAGACAGGGTCGGAGCATCAGCCCCAGCATTTT.

A few counts support this clonotype. The chain has TRBV6-5 and TRBJ2-1; tentatively, D is TRBD2 (6 bases). Germline CDR1 MNHEY, CDR2 SVGAGI. The CDR3 extends over 15 amino acids. V lost 3 bases and J 9 bases, leaving 18 bases between the germline ends. The DNA of the CDR3 is TGTGCCAGCAGTTATTACGACGCGGGGCGGGGTGAGCAGTTCTTC. Protein sequence: CASSYYDAGRGEQFF.

The gene calls are TRBV11-2 and TRBJ2-7; D may be TRBD2 (7 bases). The CDR3 loop spans 16 amino acids. CDR1 and CDR2 (germline): SGHAT, FQNNGV. Trimming cost V 5 bases and J 6 bases, with 23 bases left between them. The CDR3 bases are TGTGCCAGCAGCAGCCGGGGTAGGGGGGGACTTGGCGAGCAGTACTTC. This gives the protein CASSSRGRGGLGEQYF.

The CDR3 sequence: CATSLRLAEYNEQFF. The CDR3 nucleotides read TGTGCCACCAGCTTACGGCTAGCGGAATACAATGAGCAGTTCTTC. This sequence joins TRBV15 and TRBJ2-1; 7 bases are shared with TRBD2. CDR3 size: 15 residues. V trimming: 5 bases; J trimming: 4 bases; junction bases outside the gene matches: 8. Per the germline V gene, CDR1 is LNHNV and CDR2 is YYDKDF (reference sequence).

Of note for this clonotype: This could be a read error, since a much larger clone is one nucleotide away. The CDR3 DNA follows: TGTTCCAGCAGTGAAGAAGGGGTAGGCTCCTACAATGAGCAGTTCTTC. Translated: CSSSEEGVGSYNEQFF. The chain combines TRBV6-4 with TRBJ2-1; maybe TRBD1 (5 bases). The V gene's germline CDR1 is MRHNA and CDR2 SNTAGT. The CDR3 covers 16 residues.

This clonotype was seen ten or more times. The rearrangement links TRBV5-1 to TRBJ2-7; tentative D call: TRBD1 (6 bases). From germline, CDR1 is SGHRS and CDR2 YFSETQ. The CDR3 has 12 residues. V gave up 0 bases and J gave up 6 bases, with 7 bases separating them. The CDR3 coding sequence is TGCGCCAGCAGCTTGGACAGGGTCGAGCAGTACTTC. Residues: CASSLDRVEQYF. The full variable domain, with the rest looked up from reference TRBV5-1 and TRBJ2-7, is KAGVTQTPRYLIKTRGQQVTLSCSPISGHRSVSWYQQTPGQGLQFLFEYFSETQRNKGNFPGRFSGRQFSNSRSEMNVSTLELGDSALYLCASSLDRVEQYFGPGTRLTVT.

The rearrangement links TRBV6-5 to TRBJ1-1; a weak D match, TRBD1 (5 bases). The germline CDR1 and CDR2 sequences are MNHEY and SVGAGI. CDR3 length equals 12 residues. V lost 6 bases and J lost 11, with 16 bases in between. CDR3 protein: CASRTRGLEAFF. CDR3 sequence (DNA): TGTGCCAGCAGGACTCGGGGACTTGAGGCTTTCTTT.

This rearrangement joins TRBV9 to TRBJ2-7; 7 bases align to TRBD2. CDR3 length: 14 amino acids. The trim removed 2 bases at V and 0 bases at J, leaving 2 bases unmatched. The germline gives CDR1 SGDLS, CDR2 YYNGEE. This CDR3 is CASSVLADSYEQYF. CDR3 DNA sequence: TGTGCCAGCAGCGTGCTAGCGGACTCCTACGAGCAGTACTTC.

This clonotype has more than one count but fewer than ten. The chain carries TRBV20-1 and TRBJ1-1; tentatively, D is TRBD1 (6 bases). Trimming stripped 3 bases from V and 1 base from J, with 12 bases between. CDR1 is DFQATT and CDR2 is SNEGSKA in the germline V gene (reference sequence). The CDR3 has 14 residues. This chain's CDR3 is CSASEGGWNTEAFF. The CDR3, as DNA: TGCAGTGCTAGTGAGGGGGGGTGGAACACTGAAGCTTTCTTT.

The chain is built from TRBV20-1 and TRBJ2-5, with a weak D call TRBD1 (5 bases). Trimming left V 5 bases short and J 0 bases short, with 13 bases between. CDR1 is DFQATT and CDR2 is SNEGSKA in the germline V gene (reference sequence). The CDR3 runs 14 residues. The CDR3: CSAPPPQDQETQYF. The CDR3 DNA sequence: TGCAGTGCTCCTCCCCCACAGGACCAAGAGACCCAGTACTTC.

This clonotype has more than one count but fewer than ten. J is TRBJ2-7 and V is TRBV11-2, with TRBD2 matching 7 bases. In germline, CDR1 is SGHAT, CDR2 FQNNGV. This CDR3 region has 14 residues. Unmatched junction bases numbered 5, after V lost 4 bases and J lost 2 bases. The CDR3 nucleotides read TGTGCCAGCAGCTCTAGCGGTCCAGCCTACGAGCAGTACTTC. This encodes CASSSSGPAYEQYF.

This clonotype was found many times. The J gene is TRBJ2-7, the V gene TRBV7-2, with D uncertain. The CDR3 consists of 13 residues. The V gene's germline CDR1 is SGHTA and CDR2 FQGNSA. V dropped 4 bases and J dropped 9 bases, with 16 bases sitting between them. CDR3 bases: TGTGCCAGCAGCTATTTACGAGGCGAGGTGCAGTACTTC. Translating it yields CASSYLRGEVQYF.

This clonotype was detected a few times. V usage is TRBV6-4 and J usage is TRBJ2-6, with a weak D call TRBD1 (5 bases). Per germline, CDR1 MRHNA and CDR2 SNTAGT. There are 18 residues in the CDR3. Trimming took off 0 bases at V and 4 bases at J, with 16 bases between the two ends. In DNA, the CDR3 is TGTGCCAGCAGTGACTCACCTTTAGGGGTGTACGGGGCCAACGTCCTGACTTTC. Amino acid sequence: CASSDSPLGVYGANVLTF.

The chain links TRBV5-5 to TRBJ1-6, with 8 bases matching TRBD1. The CDR3 is made up of 14 amino acids. Looked up from germline, CDR1 is SGHKS and CDR2 is YYEKEE (reference sequence). J gave up 6 bases and V 3 bases, and 2 bases lay outside the gene matches. CDR3 coding DNA: TGTGCCAGCAGCTCAGGACAGGGTAATTCACCCCTCCACTTT. Translating it yields CASSSGQGNSPLHF.